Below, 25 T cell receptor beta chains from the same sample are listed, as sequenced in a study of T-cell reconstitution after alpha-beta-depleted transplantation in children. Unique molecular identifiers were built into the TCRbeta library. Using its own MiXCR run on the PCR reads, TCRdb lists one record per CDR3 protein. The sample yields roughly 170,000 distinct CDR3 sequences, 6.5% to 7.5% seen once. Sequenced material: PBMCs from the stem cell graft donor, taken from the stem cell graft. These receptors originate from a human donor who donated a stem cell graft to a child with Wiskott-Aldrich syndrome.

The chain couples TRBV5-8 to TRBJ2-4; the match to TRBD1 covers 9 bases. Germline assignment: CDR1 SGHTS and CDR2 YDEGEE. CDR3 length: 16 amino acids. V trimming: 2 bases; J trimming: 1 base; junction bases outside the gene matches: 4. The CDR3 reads CASSFRTGGAKNIQYF. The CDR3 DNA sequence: TGTGCCAGCAGCTTTAGAACAGGGGGCGCCAAAAACATTCAGTACTTC.

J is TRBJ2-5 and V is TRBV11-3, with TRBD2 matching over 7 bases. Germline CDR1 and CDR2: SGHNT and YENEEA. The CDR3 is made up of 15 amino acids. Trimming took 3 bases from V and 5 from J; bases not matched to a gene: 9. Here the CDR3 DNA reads TGTGCCAGCAGCTTTTCATTCGGGAGGAAGGAGACCCAGTACTTC. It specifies CASSFSFGRKETQYF.

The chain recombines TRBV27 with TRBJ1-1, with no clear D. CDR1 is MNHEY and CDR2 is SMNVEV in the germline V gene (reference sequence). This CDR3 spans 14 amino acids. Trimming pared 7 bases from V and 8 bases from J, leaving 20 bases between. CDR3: CASKSWAGFQEAFF. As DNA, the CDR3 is TGTGCCAGCAAGTCATGGGCTGGCTTTCAAGAAGCTTTCTTT.

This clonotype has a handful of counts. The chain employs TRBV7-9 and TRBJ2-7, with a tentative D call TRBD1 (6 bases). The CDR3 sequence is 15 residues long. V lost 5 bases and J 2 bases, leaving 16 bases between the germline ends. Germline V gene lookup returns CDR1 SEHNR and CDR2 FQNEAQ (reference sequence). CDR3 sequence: CASSPVWGRAYEQYF. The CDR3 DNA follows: TGTGCCAGCAGCCCCGTTTGGGGGCGCGCCTACGAGCAGTACTTC.

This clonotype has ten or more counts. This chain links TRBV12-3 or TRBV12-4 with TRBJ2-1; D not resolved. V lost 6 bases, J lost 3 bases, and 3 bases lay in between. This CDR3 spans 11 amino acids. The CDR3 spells CASRNYNEQFF. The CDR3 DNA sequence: TGTGCCAGCAGGAACTACAATGAGCAGTTCTTC.

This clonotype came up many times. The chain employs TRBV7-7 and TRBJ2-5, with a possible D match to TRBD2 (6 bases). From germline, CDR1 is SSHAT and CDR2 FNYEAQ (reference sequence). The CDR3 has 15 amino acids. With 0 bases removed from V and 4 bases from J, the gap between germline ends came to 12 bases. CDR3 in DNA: TGTGCCAGCAGCTTAGCCCCCGGGGGTTTAGAGACCCAGTACTTC. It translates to CASSLAPGGLETQYF.

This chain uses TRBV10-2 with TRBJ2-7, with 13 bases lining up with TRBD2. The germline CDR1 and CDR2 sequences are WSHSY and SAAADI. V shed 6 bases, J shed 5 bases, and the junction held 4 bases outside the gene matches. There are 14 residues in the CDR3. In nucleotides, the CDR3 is TGCGCCAGCAGAACTAGCGGGGGGGTCGACGAGCAGTACTTC. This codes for CASRTSGGVDEQYF.

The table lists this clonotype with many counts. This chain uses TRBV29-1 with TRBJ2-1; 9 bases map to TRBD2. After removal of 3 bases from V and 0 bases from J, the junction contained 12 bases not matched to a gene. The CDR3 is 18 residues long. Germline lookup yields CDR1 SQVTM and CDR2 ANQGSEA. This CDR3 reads CSVDDLAGAASSYNEQFF. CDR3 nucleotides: TGCAGCGTTGATGATTTAGCGGGGGCCGCGAGCTCCTACAATGAGCAGTTCTTC.

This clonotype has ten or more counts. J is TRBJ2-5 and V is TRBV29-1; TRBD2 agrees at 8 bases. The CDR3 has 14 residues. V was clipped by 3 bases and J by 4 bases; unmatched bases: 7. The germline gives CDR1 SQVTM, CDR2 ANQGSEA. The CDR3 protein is CSVDSGSGGETQYF. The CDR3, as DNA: TGCAGCGTTGACAGCGGGAGCGGGGGAGAGACCCAGTACTTC.

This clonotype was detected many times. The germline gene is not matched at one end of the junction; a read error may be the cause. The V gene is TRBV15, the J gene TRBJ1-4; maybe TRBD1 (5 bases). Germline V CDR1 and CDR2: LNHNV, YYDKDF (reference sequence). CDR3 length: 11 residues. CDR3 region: CATSRDGGTTF. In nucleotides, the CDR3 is TGTGCCACCAGCAGAGACGGCGGGACGACCTTT.

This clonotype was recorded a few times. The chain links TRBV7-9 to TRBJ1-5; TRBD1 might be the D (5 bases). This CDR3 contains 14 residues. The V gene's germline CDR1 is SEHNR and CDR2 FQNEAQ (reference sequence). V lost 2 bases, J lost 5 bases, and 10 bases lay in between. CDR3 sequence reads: CASSLHGADQPQHF. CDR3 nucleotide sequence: TGTGCCAGCAGCTTACACGGGGCGGATCAGCCCCAGCATTTT. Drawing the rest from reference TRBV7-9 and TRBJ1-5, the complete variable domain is DTGVSQNPRHKITKRGQNVTFRCDPISEHNRLYWYRQTLGQGPEFLTYFQNEAQLEKSRLLSDRFSAERPKGSFSTLEIQRTEQGDSAMYLCASSLHGADQPQHFGDGTRLSIL.

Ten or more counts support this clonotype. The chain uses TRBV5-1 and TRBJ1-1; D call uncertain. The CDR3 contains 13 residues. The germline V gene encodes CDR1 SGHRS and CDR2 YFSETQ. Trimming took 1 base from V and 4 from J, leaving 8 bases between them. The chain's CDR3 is CASSLFQSTEAFF. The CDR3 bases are TGCGCCAGCAGCTTGTTCCAGAGCACTGAAGCTTTCTTT. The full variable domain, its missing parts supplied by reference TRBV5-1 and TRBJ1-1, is KAGVTQTPRYLIKTRGQQVTLSCSPISGHRSVSWYQQTPGQGLQFLFEYFSETQRNKGNFPGRFSGRQFSNSRSEMNVSTLELGDSALYLCASSLFQSTEAFFGQGTRLTVV.

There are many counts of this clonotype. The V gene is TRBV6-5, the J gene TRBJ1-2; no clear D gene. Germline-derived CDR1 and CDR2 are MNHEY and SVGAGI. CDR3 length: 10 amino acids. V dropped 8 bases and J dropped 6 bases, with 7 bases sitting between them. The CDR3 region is CASGENGYTF. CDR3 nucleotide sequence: TGTGCCAGCGGAGAAAATGGCTACACCTTC.

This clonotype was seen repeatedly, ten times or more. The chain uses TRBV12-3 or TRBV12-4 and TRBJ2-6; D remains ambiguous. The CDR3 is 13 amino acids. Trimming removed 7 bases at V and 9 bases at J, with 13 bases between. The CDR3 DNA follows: TGTGCCAGCAAATTTGTGGACCACAACGTCCTGACTTTC. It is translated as CASKFVDHNVLTF.

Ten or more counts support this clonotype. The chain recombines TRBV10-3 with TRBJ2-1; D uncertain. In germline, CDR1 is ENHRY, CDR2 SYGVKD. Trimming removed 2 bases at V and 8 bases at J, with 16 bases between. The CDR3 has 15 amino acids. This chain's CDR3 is CAISEISRVGYEQFF. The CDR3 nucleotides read TGTGCCATCAGTGAGATTTCGAGAGTGGGGTATGAGCAGTTCTTC.

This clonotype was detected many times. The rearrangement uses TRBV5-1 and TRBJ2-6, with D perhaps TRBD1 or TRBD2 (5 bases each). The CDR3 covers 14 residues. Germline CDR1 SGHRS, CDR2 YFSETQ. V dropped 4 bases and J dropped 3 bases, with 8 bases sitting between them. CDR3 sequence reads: CASSEGSGANVLTF. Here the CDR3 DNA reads TGCGCCAGCAGCGAGGGGAGTGGGGCCAACGTCCTGACTTTC.

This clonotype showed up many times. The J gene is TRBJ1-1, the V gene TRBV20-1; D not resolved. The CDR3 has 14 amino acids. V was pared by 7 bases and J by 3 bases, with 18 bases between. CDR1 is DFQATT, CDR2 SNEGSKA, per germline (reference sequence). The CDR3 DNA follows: TGCAGTGTCCTCGCCGGAGGTGGGGACACTGAAGCTTTCTTT. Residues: CSVLAGGGDTEAFF.

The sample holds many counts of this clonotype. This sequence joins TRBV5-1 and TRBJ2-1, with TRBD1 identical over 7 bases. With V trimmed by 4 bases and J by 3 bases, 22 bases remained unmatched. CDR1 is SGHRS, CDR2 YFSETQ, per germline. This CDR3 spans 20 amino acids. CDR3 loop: CASSPRIPLLAGTDYNEQFF. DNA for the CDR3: TGCGCCAGCAGCCCACGAATTCCACTACTCGCCGGGACAGACTACAATGAGCAGTTCTTC.

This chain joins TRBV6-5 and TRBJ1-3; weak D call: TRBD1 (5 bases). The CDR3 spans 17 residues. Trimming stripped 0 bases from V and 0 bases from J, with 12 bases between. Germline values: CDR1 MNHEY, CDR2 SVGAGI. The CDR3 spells CASSYSGPSPSGNTIYF. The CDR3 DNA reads TGTGCCAGCAGTTACTCGGGGCCATCTCCCTCTGGAAACACCATATATTTT.

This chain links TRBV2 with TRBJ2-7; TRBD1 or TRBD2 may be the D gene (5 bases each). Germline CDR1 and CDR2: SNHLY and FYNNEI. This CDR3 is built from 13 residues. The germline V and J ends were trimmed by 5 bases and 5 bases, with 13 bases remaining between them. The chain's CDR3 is CASSRDGRDEQYF. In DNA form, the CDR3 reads TGTGCCAGCAGTAGGGACGGTAGGGACGAGCAGTACTTC.

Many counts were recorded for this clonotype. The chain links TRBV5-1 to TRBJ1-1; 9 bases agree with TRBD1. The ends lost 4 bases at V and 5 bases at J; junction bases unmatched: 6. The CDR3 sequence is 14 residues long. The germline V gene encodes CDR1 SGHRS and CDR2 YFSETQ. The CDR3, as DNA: TGCGCCAGCAGCCTAGGGACAGGGAATACTGAAGCTTTCTTT. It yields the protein CASSLGTGNTEAFF.

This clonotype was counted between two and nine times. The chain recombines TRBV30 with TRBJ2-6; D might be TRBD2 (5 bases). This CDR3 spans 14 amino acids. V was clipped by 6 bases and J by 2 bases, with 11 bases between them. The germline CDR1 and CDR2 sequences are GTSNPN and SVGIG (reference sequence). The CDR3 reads CACPRGTGANVLTF. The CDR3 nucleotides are TGTGCCTGCCCACGGGGAACTGGGGCCAACGTCCTGACTTTC.

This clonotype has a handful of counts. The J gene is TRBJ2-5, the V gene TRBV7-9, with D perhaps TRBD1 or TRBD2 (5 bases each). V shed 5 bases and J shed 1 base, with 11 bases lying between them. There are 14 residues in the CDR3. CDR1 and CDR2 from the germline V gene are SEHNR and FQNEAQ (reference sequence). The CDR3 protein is CASSEGRAQETQYF. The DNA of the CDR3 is TGTGCCAGCAGCGAGGGGCGGGCCCAAGAGACCCAGTACTTC. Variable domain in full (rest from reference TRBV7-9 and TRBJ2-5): DTGVSQNPRHKITKRGQNVTFRCDPISEHNRLYWYRQTLGQGPEFLTYFQNEAQLEKSRLLSDRFSAERPKGSFSTLEIQRTEQGDSAMYLCASSEGRAQETQYFGPGTRLLVL.

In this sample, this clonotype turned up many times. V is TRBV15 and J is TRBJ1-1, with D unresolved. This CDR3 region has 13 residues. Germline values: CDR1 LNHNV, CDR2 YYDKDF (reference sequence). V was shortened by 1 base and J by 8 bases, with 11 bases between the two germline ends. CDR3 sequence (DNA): TGTGCCACCAGCAGAGTCGGCGATGGGGAAGCTTTCTTT. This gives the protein CATSRVGDGEAFF.

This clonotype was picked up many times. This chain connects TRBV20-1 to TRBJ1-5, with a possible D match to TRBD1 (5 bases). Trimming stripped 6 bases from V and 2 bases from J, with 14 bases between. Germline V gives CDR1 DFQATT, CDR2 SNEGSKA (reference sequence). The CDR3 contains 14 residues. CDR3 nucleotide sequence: TGCAGTGCAGTAAAGGGGACTCGCAATCAGCCCCAGCATTTT. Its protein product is CSAVKGTRNQPQHF.